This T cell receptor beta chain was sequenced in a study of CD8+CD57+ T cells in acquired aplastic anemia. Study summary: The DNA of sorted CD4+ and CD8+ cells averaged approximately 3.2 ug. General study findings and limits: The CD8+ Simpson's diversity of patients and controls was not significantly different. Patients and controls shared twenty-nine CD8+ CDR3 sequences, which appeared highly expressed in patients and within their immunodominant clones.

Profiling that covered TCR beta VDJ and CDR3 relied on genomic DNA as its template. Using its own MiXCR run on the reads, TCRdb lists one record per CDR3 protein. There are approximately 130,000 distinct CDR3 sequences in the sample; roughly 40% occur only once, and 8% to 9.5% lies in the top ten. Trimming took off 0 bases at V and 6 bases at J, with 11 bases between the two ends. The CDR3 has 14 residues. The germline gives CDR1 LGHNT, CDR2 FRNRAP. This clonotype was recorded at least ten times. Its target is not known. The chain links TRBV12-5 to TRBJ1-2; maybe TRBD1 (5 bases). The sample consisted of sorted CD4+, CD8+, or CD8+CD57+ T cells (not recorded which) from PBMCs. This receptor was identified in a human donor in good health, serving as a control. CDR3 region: CASGLVRGYDGYTF. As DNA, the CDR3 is TGTGCTAGTGGTTTGGTACGGGGGTACGATGGCTACACCTTC.